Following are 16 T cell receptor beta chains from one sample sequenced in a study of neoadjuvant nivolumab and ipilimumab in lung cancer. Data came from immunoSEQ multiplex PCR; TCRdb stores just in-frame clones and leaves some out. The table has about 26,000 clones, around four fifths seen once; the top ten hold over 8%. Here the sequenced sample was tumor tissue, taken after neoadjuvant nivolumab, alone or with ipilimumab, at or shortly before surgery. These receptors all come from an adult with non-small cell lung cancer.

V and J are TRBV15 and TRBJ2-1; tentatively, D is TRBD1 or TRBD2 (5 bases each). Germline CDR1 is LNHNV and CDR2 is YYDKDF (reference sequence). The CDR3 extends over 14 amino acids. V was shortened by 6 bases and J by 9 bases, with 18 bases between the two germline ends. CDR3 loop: CATRKPSGTLEQFF. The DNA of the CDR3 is TGTGCCACCAGGAAACCTTCCGGGACCCTTGAGCAGTTCTTC.

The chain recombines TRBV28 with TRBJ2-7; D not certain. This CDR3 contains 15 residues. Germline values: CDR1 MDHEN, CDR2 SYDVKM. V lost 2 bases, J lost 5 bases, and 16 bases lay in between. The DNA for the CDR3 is TGTGCCAGCAGTTTACGTACTGCGGCGTTCCACGAGCAGTACTTC. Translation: CASSLRTAAFHEQYF.

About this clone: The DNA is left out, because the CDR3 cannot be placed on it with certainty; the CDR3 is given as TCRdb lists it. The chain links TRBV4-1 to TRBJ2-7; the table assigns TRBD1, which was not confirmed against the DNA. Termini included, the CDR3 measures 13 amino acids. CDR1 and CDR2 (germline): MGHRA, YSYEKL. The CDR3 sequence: CASSQDVGTGSLF.

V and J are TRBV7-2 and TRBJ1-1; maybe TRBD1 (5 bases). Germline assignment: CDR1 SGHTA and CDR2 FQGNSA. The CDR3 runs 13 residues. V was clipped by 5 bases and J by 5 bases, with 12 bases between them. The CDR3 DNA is TGTGCCAGCAGCCCGTTTGGGGGGACTGAAGCTTTCTTT. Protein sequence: CASSPFGGTEAFF.

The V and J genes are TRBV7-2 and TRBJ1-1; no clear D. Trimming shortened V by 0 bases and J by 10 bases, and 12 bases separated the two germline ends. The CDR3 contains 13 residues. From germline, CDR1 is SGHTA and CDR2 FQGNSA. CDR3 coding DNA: TGTGCCAGCAGCTTAGCCCCCTTAATAAGAGCTTTCTTT. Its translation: CASSLAPLIRAFF.

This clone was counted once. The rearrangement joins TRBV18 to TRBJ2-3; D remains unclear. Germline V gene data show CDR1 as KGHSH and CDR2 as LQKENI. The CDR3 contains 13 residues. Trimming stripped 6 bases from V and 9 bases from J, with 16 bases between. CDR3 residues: CASSQGEVSTQYF. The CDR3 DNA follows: TGTGCCAGCTCCCAAGGAGAGGTTTCAACGCAGTATTTT.

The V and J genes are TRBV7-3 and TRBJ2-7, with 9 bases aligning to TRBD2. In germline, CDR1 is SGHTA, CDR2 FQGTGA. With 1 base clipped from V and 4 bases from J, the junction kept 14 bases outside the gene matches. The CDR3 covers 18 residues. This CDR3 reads CASSLMAGGPTGSYEQYF. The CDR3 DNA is TGTGCCAGCAGCTTAATGGCGGGAGGGCCGACCGGTAGTTACGAGCAGTACTTC.

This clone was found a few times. CDR3 loop: CASGPLPSGGKSYEQYF. The CDR3 DNA sequence: TGTGCTAGTGGTCCTCTACCGTCTGGCGGGAAGTCCTACGAGCAGTACTTC. The gene calls are TRBV12-5 and TRBJ2-7, with D perhaps matching TRBD2 (6 bases). Trimming took 5 bases from V and 1 from J, leaving 21 bases between them. The germline gives CDR1 LGHNT, CDR2 FRNRAP. The CDR3 covers 17 residues.

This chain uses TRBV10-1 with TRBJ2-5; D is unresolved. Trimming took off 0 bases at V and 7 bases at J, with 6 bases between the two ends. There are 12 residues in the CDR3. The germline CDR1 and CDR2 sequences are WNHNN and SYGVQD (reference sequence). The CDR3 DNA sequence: TGCGCCAGCAGTGAGTCGATAGGGACCCAGTACTTC. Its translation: CASSESIGTQYF.

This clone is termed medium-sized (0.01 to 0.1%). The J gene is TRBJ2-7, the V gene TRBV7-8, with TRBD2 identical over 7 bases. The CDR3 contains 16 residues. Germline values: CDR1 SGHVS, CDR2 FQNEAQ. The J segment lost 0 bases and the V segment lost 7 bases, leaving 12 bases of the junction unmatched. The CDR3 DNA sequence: TGTGCCAGCAAACAGGATGCGGGAGCAAGCTCCTACGAGCAGTACTTC. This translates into CASKQDAGASSYEQYF.

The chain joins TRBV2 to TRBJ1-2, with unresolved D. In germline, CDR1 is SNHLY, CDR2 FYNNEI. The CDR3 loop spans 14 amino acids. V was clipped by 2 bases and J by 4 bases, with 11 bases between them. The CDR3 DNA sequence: TGTGCCAGCAGTGAACGCCGGAACGTCTATGGCTACACCTTC. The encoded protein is CASSERRNVYGYTF.

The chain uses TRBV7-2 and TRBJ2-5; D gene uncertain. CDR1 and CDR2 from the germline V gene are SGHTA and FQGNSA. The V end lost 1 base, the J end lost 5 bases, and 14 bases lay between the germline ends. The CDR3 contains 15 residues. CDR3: CASSLGGRSDETQYF. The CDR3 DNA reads TGTGCCAGCAGCTTAGGAGGCAGGTCTGATGAGACCCAGTACTTC.

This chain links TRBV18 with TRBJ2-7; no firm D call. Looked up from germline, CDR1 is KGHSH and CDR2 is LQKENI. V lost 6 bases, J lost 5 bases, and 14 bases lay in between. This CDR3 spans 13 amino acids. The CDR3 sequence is CASSPMDGNEQYF. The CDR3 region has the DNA TGTGCCAGCTCCCCTATGGACGGTAACGAGCAGTACTTC.

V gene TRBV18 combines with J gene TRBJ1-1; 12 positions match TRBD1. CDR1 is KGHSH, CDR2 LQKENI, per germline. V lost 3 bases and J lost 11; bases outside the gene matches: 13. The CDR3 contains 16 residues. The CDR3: CASSPDPGQGASLAFF. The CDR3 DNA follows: TGTGCCAGCTCACCTGATCCGGGACAGGGGGCGAGTTTGGCTTTCTTT. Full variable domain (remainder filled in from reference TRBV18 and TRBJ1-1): NAGVMQNPRHLVRRRGQEARLRCSPMKGHSHVYWYRQLPEEGLKFMVYLQKENIIDESGMPKERFSAEFPKEGPSILRIQQVVRGDSAAYFCASSPDPGQGASLAFFGQGTRLTVV.

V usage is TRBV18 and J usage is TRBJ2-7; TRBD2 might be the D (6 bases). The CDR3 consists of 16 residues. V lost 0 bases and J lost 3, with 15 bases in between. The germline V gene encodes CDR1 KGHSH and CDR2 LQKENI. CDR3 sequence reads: CASSPPGGVPVYEQYF. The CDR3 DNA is TGTGCCAGCTCACCACCCGGGGGAGTCCCAGTCTACGAGCAGTACTTC.

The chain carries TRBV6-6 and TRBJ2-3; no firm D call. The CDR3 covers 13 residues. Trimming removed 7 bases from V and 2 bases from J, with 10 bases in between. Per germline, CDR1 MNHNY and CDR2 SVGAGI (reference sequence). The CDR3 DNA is TGTGCCAGCACCCCCGATAACACAGATACGCAGTATTTT. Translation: CASTPDNTDTQYF.